These 3 T cell receptor beta chains came from one sample sequenced in a study of T-cell reconstitution after alpha-beta-depleted transplantation in children. This sample's TCRbeta library carried unique molecular identifier barcodes. TCRdb re-analysed the PCR reads in MiXCR, keeping a single row per CDR3 protein. The profile shows some 600,000 distinct CDR3 sequences, approximately 16% of them singletons. This sample comprised PBMCs from the stem cell graft donor, obtained from the stem cell graft. The receptors originated from a human donor who donated a stem cell graft to a child with acute myeloid leukemia.

This clonotype was seen ten or more times. The chain has TRBV20-1 and TRBJ2-7; a weak D match, TRBD1 (5 bases). The V gene lost 0 bases and the J gene lost 0 bases, with 12 bases spanning the gap. This CDR3 comprises 15 residues. Per germline, CDR1 DFQATT and CDR2 SNEGSKA (reference sequence). CDR3 bases: TGCAGTGCTAGAGATCGCCAGGGATCCTCCTACGAGCAGTACTTC. Encoded protein: CSARDRQGSSYEQYF.

The chain combines TRBV7-2 with TRBJ1-5, with unresolved D. V lost 5 bases, J lost 2 bases, and 10 bases lay in between. Germline CDR1 reads SGHTA; CDR2 reads FQGNSA. This CDR3 region has 14 residues. The CDR3 nucleotides read TGTGCCAGCAGCCCTCATGGGGGCAATCAGCCCCAGCATTTT. It translates to CASSPHGGNQPQHF.

This clonotype has more than one count but fewer than ten. The rearrangement joins TRBV5-1 to TRBJ2-2; no clear D gene. V lost 9 bases, J lost 1 base, and 10 bases lay in between. Germline loops: CDR1 SGHRS, CDR2 YFSETQ. The CDR3 spans 13 residues. The CDR3: CATAEENTGELFF. The CDR3 coding sequence is TGCGCCACCGCAGAGGAGAACACCGGGGAGCTGTTTTTT.